The 6 T cell receptor beta chains given below trace back to one sample, sequenced in a study of human T cells and chemical hapten exposure. Time point indicated: patch test 1, 2 weeks after DPC sensitization. Treatment in this sample: therapeutic diphenylcyclopropenone sensitization with weekly scalp DPC. TCRdb processed the RACE reads anew with MiXCR; each CDR3 protein has one entry. The sample carries 180,000 or so distinct CDR3 sequences, more than 12% recorded once. The sample consisted of whole blood, taken in connection with sensitization to the hapten diphenylcyclopropenone (DPC). The receptors derive from a woman in her twenties or thirties with alopecia areata. Some clones in this sample may be carry-over from other donors' samples.

The gene calls are TRBV6-1 and TRBJ2-7; D remains ambiguous. V was shortened by 6 bases and J by 1 base, with 13 bases between the two germline ends. The CDR3 runs to 14 residues. Germline CDR1 reads MNHNS; CDR2 reads SASEGT. CDR3: CASRPPWGSYEQYF. For the CDR3, the DNA is TGTGCCAGCAGACCCCCATGGGGTTCCTACGAGCAGTACTTC.

This clonotype appeared a few times. The chain is built from TRBV12-3 or TRBV12-4 and TRBJ1-2; no clear D gene. Trimming cost V 2 bases and J 5 bases, with 3 bases left between them. The CDR3 length is 11 residues. The CDR3 nucleotides read TGTGCCAGCAGTTTACTGTATGGCTACACCTTC. It codes for CASSLLYGYTF.

This clonotype has a handful of counts. The V call is TRBV10-3, the J call TRBJ1-5; D gene ambiguous. Between the trimmed V and J ends, which lost 6 bases and 0 bases, there was a span of 12 bases. Per the germline V gene, CDR1 is ENHRY and CDR2 is SYGVKD. This CDR3 spans 15 amino acids. The CDR3: CAISPDGNSNQPQHF. CDR3 DNA sequence: TGTGCCATCAGCCCGGACGGAAATAGCAATCAGCCCCAGCATTTT.

This clonotype was counted only a few times. The chain is built from TRBV20-1 and TRBJ1-5, with D maybe TRBD1 (5 bases). Germline V lookup: CDR1 DFQATT, CDR2 SNEGSKA (reference sequence). The V end was cut by 6 bases, the J end by 7 bases, with 16 bases between. The CDR3 length is 13 residues. CDR3 protein: CSAPGPGGQPQHF. The CDR3 region has the DNA TGCAGTGCCCCGGGACCAGGAGGGCAGCCCCAGCATTTT.

This clonotype turned up a few times. This chain links TRBV5-1 with TRBJ2-5; D is ambiguous. In germline, CDR1 is SGHRS, CDR2 YFSETQ. This CDR3 has 11 residues. Trimming shortened V by 6 bases and J by 5 bases, and 8 bases separated the two germline ends. The CDR3 DNA reads as TGCGCCAGCAACCTAGGGGAGACCCAGTACTTC. Translating it yields CASNLGETQYF.

This clonotype occurred many times. The chain joins TRBV6-5 to TRBJ2-7; D remains unclear. The V gene's germline CDR1 is MNHEY and CDR2 SVGAGI. This CDR3 contains 14 residues. V lost 5 bases to trimming and J lost 2 bases, with 13 bases between them. The CDR3 region is CASSRAQGPYEQYF. Here the CDR3 DNA reads TGTGCCAGCAGTCGGGCCCAAGGCCCCTACGAGCAGTACTTC.